Below, 10 T cell receptor beta chains from the same sample are listed, as sequenced in a study of blood T cell repertoires in COVID-19. TCRdb keeps only in-frame clones here, not all; method: immunoSEQ multiplex PCR. The top ten hold around 4.7% of the sample, which has about 130,000 clones, 85% to 90% seen once. Sequences were obtained from peripheral blood. The receptors shown here come from a human donor in a cohort sampled during active COVID-19.

The genes are TRBV5-4 and TRBJ2-5; TRBD1 matches 8 bases. Per the germline V gene, CDR1 is SGHNT and CDR2 is YYREEE (reference sequence). The V gene end was trimmed by 4 bases and the J gene end by 1 base; junction bases not matched to a gene: 3. The CDR3 spans 14 residues. The CDR3 protein is CASSPTGGQETQYF. The CDR3 coding sequence is TGTGCCAGCAGCCCAACAGGGGGCCAAGAGACCCAGTACTTC.

This CDR3 reads CASSQVEGQGDEQYV. The CDR3 DNA is TGCGCCAGCAGCCAAGTTGAGGGACAGGGGGACGAGCAGTACGTC. The chain uses TRBV4-3 and TRBJ2-7; TRBD1 aligns across 11 bases. CDR3 length: 15 residues. Germline lookup yields CDR1 LGHNA and CDR2 YSLEER. V gave up 1 base and J gave up 5 bases; unmatched junction bases: 4.

The CDR3, as DNA: TGTGCCAGTAGGAGACAGGGGAGGGCAACTAATGAAAAACTGTTTTTT. Its translation is CASRRQGRATNEKLFF. The chain joins TRBV19 to TRBJ1-4; 8 nucleotides align to TRBD1. The CDR3 is 16 amino acids. Germline CDR1 and CDR2: LNHDA and SQIVND (reference sequence). Unmatched junction bases numbered 6, after V lost 6 bases and J lost 0 bases.

The CDR3 nucleotides read TGTGCCAGTAGTATGGGGACAGGGCGGCATGGCGGGGAGCTGTTTTTT. Its translation: CASSMGTGRHGGELFF. The chain recombines TRBV19 with TRBJ2-2; 9 positions agree with TRBD1. CDR3 length equals 16 residues. With V trimmed by 3 bases and J by 7 bases, 9 bases remained unmatched. Germline values: CDR1 LNHDA, CDR2 SQIVND (reference sequence).

This clone was seen a handful of times. The rearrangement joins TRBV14 to TRBJ2-5; a possible D gene is TRBD2 (7 bases). This CDR3 is 15 amino acids long. V was clipped by 1 base and J by 5 bases, with 14 bases between them. CDR1 is SGHDN, CDR2 FVKESK, per germline. Written as DNA, the CDR3 is TGTGCCAGCAGCCAAGGCCGGACTAGGGGGGAGACCCAGTACTTC. This codes for CASSQGRTRGETQYF.

The chain uses TRBV27 and TRBJ1-1; 8 bases match TRBD1. The CDR3 spans 13 residues. With V trimmed by 6 bases and J by 5 bases, 5 bases remained unmatched. Germline V gene lookup returns CDR1 MNHEY and CDR2 SMNVEV (reference sequence). The CDR3 spells CASRYGQGTEAFF. In DNA, the CDR3 is TGTGCCAGCAGGTACGGACAGGGTACTGAAGCTTTCTTT.

This chain uses TRBV27 with TRBJ1-1, with a tentative D call TRBD1 (5 bases). V was clipped by 2 bases and J by 5 bases, with 15 bases between them. CDR3 size: 15 residues. CDR1 and CDR2 (germline): MNHEY, SMNVEV (reference sequence). This chain's CDR3 is CASSLAKQGWTEAFF. The CDR3 DNA is TGTGCCAGCAGTTTAGCAAAGCAGGGTTGGACTGAAGCTTTCTTT.

The rearrangement links TRBV5-1 to TRBJ1-6; 9 bases agree with TRBD1. The V gene end was trimmed by 2 bases and the J gene end by 7 bases; junction bases not matched to a gene: 4. Germline V gene sequence: CDR1 SGHRS, CDR2 YFSETQ. CDR3 size: 15 residues. The CDR3 is CASSFRQGENSPLHF. CDR3 DNA: TGCGCCAGCAGCTTCCGACAGGGGGAAAATTCACCCCTCCACTTT.

This chain connects TRBV28 to TRBJ1-6, with TRBD1 matching 9 bases. Trimming at V came to 8 bases and at J to 7 bases, leaving 6 bases not matched to a gene. This CDR3 contains 14 residues. Germline-derived CDR1 and CDR2 are MDHEN and SYDVKM. The CDR3 sequence is CASSGQGQNSPLHF. CDR3 sequence (DNA): TGTGCCAGCTCGGGACAGGGACAAAATTCACCCCTCCACTTT.

The J gene is TRBJ2-3, the V gene TRBV5-4; 9 bases fit TRBD2. Germline CDR1 reads SGHNT; CDR2 reads YYREEE (reference sequence). The CDR3 runs to 15 residues. The V and J ends lost 4 bases and 3 bases, in that order; junction bases with no gene match: 6. The CDR3 loop reads CASSPGLALTDTQYF. The CDR3 DNA follows: TGTGCCAGCAGCCCAGGACTAGCGTTGACAGATACGCAGTATTTT.